These 11 T cell receptor beta chains share one sample of origin, sequenced in a study of cytomegalovirus exposure and HLA in healthy donors. Primers for the PCR totalled 60 Vbeta and 13 Jbeta. Here immunoSEQ multiplex PCR was the method, and the copy in TCRdb shows in-frame clones only, minus some. This table holds 100,000 to 140,000 clones, around 78% found once. The sample was PBMCs. The receptors come from a man in his thirties or forties in good health and CMV-seronegative.

The chain joins TRBV2 to TRBJ2-4; maybe TRBD1 (5 bases). This CDR3 comprises 13 residues. Trimming removed 10 bases from V and 5 bases from J, with 15 bases in between. Per germline, CDR1 SNHLY and CDR2 FYNNEI. CDR3 DNA sequence: TGTGCCACTCGACAGACCCGTGAAAACATTCAGTACTTC. Translating it yields CATRQTRENIQYF.

V gene TRBV15 combines with J gene TRBJ2-3; 7 nucleotides agree with TRBD2. Germline trimming cut 6 bases from V and 5 bases from J; bases unmatched to any gene: 8. CDR1 is LNHNV, CDR2 YYDKDF, per germline (reference sequence). This CDR3 is built from 14 residues. Written as DNA, the CDR3 is TGTGCCACCAGGAGGTATACGGGAGGAGATACGCAGTATTTT. It translates to CATRRYTGGDTQYF.

The CDR3 loop reads CASSTQGNQPQHF. CDR3 DNA sequence: TGTGCCAGCAGCACACAGGGAAATCAGCCCCAGCATTTT. The chain joins TRBV7-8 to TRBJ1-5; TRBD1 is a possible D gene (6 bases). Germline V gene sequence: CDR1 SGHVS, CDR2 FQNEAQ. Trimming shortened V by 5 bases and J by 4 bases, and 9 bases separated the two germline ends. The CDR3 is 13 residues long.

The CDR3 sequence: CASSVDSQIAKNIQYF. The CDR3 DNA reads TGTGCCAGCAGTGTAGACAGCCAAATAGCCAAAAACATTCAGTACTTC. This chain joins TRBV2 and TRBJ2-4, with D perhaps TRBD1 (5 bases). The germline V gene encodes CDR1 SNHLY and CDR2 FYNNEI. This CDR3 spans 16 amino acids. Between the trimmed V and J ends, which lost 4 bases and 0 bases, there was a span of 13 bases.

The rearrangement joins TRBV5-1 to TRBJ1-6, with 7 bases identical to TRBD1. J gave up 3 bases and V 3 bases, and 3 bases lay outside the gene matches. The germline V gene encodes CDR1 SGHRS and CDR2 YFSETQ. The CDR3 has 15 amino acids. The CDR3 here is CASSSDRVYNSPLHF. The CDR3, as DNA: TGCGCCAGCAGCTCCGACAGGGTCTATAATTCACCCCTCCACTTT.

The CDR3 here is CASSQLLYNEQFF. CDR3 nucleotides: TGTGCCAGCAGCCAGTTACTTTACAATGAGCAGTTCTTC. The genes are TRBV4-2 and TRBJ2-1; D is unresolved. Looked up from germline, CDR1 is LGHNA and CDR2 is YNFKEQ. Trimming pared 3 bases from V and 4 bases from J, leaving 7 bases between. The CDR3 runs 13 residues.

The V call is TRBV28, the J call TRBJ2-3; TRBD2 aligns across 8 bases. The V and J ends lost 2 bases and 3 bases, in that order; junction bases with no gene match: 4. The CDR3 is made up of 15 amino acids. Per germline, CDR1 MDHEN and CDR2 SYDVKM. Here the CDR3 DNA reads TGTGCCAGCAGTTTAAGATTAGCGGGAACAGATACGCAGTATTTT. Its protein is CASSLRLAGTDTQYF.

This clone was recorded only once. The rearrangement uses TRBV6-1 and TRBJ1-3; 7 bases fit TRBD1. The CDR3 is 14 amino acids. Germline V gene lookup returns CDR1 MNHNS and CDR2 SASEGT. Trimming removed 7 bases from V and 8 bases from J; junction bases left unmatched: 11. The CDR3: CASTRDRARDTIYF. The CDR3 nucleotides are TGTGCCAGCACCCGAGACAGGGCAAGAGACACCATATATTTT.

The rearrangement joins TRBV10-3 to TRBJ1-5; D is undetermined. There are 15 residues in the CDR3. Germline lookup yields CDR1 ENHRY and CDR2 SYGVKD. Trimming took 3 bases from V and 3 from J, leaving 12 bases between them. In DNA form, the CDR3 reads TGTGCCATCAGTGATGGGCATGATTCCAATCAGCCCCAGCATTTT. Translating it yields CAISDGHDSNQPQHF.

The chain links TRBV4-1 to TRBJ2-7, with 10 bases matching TRBD2. The germline V gene encodes CDR1 MGHRA and CDR2 YSYEKL. The CDR3 is 16 amino acids. Unmatched junction bases numbered 9, after V lost 3 bases and J lost 4 bases. In nucleotides, the CDR3 is TGCGCCAGCAGCCAGCACAAAGCGGGAGGGACATACGAGCAGTACTTC. Its translation is CASSQHKAGGTYEQYF.

The rearrangement joins TRBV11-2 to TRBJ2-1, with D unresolved. The CDR3 has 15 residues. Germline-derived CDR1 and CDR2 are SGHAT and FQNNGV. V was trimmed by 1 base and J by 7 bases, leaving 14 bases between them. The CDR3 loop reads CASSLVGSPWNEQFF. In DNA, the CDR3 is TGTGCCAGCAGCTTAGTGGGCAGCCCTTGGAATGAGCAGTTCTTC.